This T cell receptor beta chain was retrieved from a study of T cell responses to AZD1222 COVID-19 vaccine. Study observations and caveats: Clonal diversity was possibly underestimated, and the donors were mostly white British, with more females. Regions 160-218 and 743-854 held dominance among vaccine-associated CD4 TCRs, which spanned spike. It was only six AZD1222 recipients who were seropositive at baseline.

Trimming at V came to 2 bases and at J to 0 bases, leaving 4 bases not matched to a gene. Germline-derived CDR1 and CDR2 are SGHTA and FQGTGA. The CDR3 totals 17 residues. Of note for this clone: The target antigen is unknown.

Clones were read by immunoSEQ multiplex PCR, and TCRdb kept only the in-frame ones, dropping some. Of 160,000 or so clones in the sample, 85% to 95% were seen once. This TCR came from an adult who received the AZD1222 COVID-19 vaccine. The gene calls are TRBV7-3 and TRBJ2-6, with 7 bases that match TRBD1. The input for sequencing was peripheral blood, taken 28 days after the second AZD1222 dose. The CDR3 region has the DNA TGTGCCAGCAGCTTATGGGCAGGGGGCTCTGGGGCCAACGTCCTGACTTTC. It specifies CASSLWAGGSGANVLTF.